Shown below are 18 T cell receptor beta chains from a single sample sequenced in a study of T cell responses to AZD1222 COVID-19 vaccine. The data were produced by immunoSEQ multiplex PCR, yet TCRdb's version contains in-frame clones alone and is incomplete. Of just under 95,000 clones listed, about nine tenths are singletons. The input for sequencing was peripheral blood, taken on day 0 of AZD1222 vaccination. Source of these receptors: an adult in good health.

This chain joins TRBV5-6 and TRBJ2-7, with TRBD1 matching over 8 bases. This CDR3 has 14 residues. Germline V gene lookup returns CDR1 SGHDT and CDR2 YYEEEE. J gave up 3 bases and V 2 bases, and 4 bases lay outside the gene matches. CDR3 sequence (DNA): TGTGCCAGCAGCTTCGGACAGGGAAACTACGAGCAGTACTTC. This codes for CASSFGQGNYEQYF.

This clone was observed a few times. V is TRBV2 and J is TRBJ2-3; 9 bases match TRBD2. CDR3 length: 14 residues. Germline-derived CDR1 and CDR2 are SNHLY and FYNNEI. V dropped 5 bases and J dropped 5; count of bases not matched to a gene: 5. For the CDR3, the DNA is TGTGCCAGCAGTTATGGTAGCGGGGGAGATACGCAGTATTTT. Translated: CASSYGSGGDTQYF.

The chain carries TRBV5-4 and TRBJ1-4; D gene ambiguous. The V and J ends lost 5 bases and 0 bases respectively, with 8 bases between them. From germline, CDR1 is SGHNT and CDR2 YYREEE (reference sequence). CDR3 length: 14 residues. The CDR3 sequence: CASSRTATNEKLFF. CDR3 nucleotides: TGTGCCAGCAGTAGGACGGCAACTAATGAAAAACTGTTTTTT.

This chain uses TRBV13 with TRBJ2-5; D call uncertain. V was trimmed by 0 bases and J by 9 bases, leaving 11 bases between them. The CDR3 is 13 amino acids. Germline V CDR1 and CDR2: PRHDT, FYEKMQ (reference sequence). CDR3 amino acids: CASSLGTPGSQYF. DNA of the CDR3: TGTGCCAGCAGCTTAGGGACTCCTGGGTCCCAGTACTTC.

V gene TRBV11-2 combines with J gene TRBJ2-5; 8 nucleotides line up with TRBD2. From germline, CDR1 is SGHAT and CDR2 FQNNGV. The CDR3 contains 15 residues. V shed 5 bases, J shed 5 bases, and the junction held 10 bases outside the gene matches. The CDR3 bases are TGTGCCAGCAGCCGTTTCCGGGGGGGCTCGGAGACCCAGTACTTC. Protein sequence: CASSRFRGGSETQYF.

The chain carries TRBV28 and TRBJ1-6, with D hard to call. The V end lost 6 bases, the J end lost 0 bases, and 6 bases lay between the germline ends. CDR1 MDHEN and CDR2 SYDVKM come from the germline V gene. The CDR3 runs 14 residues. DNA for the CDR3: TGTGCCAGCAGAGAAAGCTCCTATAATTCACCCCTCCACTTT. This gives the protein CASRESSYNSPLHF.

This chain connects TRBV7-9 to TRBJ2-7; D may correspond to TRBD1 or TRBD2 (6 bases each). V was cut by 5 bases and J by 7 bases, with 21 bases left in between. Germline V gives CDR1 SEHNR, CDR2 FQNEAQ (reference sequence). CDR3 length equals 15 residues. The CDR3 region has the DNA TGTGCCAGCAGCCCAACCGGGGGCCCGACGGGGGAGCAGTACTTC. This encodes CASSPTGGPTGEQYF.

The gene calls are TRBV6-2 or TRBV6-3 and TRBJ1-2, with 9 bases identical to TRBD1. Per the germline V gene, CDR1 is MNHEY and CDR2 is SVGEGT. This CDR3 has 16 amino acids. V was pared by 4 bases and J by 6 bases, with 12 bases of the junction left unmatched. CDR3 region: CASSSGTGTGIDGYTF. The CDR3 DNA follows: TGTGCCAGCAGTTCCGGGACCGGGACAGGGATCGATGGCTACACCTTC.

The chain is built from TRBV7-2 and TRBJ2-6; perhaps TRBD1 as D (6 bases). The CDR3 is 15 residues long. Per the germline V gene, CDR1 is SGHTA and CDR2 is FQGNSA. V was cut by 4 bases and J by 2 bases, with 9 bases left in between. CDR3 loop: CASSSQGTGANVLTF. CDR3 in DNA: TGTGCCAGCAGCTCCCAGGGGACTGGGGCCAACGTCCTGACTTTC.

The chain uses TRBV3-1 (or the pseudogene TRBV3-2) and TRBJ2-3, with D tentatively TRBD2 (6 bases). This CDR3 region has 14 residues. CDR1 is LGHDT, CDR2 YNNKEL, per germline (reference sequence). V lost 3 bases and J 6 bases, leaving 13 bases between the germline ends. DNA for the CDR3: TGTGCCAGCAGCCAGACTAGTGTTGCGGATACGCAGTATTTT. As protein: CASSQTSVADTQYF.

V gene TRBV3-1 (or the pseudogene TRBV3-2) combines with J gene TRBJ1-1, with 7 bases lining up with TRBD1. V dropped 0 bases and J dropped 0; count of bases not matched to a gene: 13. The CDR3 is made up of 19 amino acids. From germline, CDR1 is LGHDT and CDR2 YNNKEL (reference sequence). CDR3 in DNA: TGTGCCAGCAGCCAAGATAGAGGACGGACAGGAGTTATGAACACTGAAGCTTTCTTT. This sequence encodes CASSQDRGRTGVMNTEAFF.

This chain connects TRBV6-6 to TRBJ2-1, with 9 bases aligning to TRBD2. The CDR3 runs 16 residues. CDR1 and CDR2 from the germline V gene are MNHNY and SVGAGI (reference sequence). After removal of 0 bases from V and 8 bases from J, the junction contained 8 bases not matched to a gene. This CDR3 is CASSYSASGVPDEQFF. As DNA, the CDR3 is TGTGCCAGCAGTTACTCGGCTAGCGGGGTACCAGATGAGCAGTTCTTC.

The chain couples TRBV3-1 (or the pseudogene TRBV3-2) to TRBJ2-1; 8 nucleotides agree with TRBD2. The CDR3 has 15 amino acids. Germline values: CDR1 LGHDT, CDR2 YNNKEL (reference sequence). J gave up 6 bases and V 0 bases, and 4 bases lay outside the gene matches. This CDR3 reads CASSQDYGGANEQFF. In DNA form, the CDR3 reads TGTGCCAGCAGCCAAGATTACGGGGGGGCCAATGAGCAGTTCTTC.

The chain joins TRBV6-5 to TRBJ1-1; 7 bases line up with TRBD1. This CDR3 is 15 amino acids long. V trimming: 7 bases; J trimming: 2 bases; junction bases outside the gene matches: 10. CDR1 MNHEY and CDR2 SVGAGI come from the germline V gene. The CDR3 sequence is CASNLQGRGNTEAFF. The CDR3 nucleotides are TGTGCCAGCAATCTACAGGGGCGAGGCAACACTGAAGCTTTCTTT.

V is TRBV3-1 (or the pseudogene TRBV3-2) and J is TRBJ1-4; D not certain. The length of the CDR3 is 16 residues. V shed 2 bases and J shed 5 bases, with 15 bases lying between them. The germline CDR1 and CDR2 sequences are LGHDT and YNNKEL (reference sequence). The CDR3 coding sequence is TGTGCCAGCAGCCAACCCTCAGCGGCAGGCAATGAAAAACTGTTTTTT. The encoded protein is CASSQPSAAGNEKLFF.

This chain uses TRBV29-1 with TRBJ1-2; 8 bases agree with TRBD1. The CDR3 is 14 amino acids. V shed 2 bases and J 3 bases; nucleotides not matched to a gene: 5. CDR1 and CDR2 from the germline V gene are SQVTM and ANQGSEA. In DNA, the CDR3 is TGCAGCGTTGAAAGCGGACAGGGATACTATGGCTACACCTTC. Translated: CSVESGQGYYGYTF.

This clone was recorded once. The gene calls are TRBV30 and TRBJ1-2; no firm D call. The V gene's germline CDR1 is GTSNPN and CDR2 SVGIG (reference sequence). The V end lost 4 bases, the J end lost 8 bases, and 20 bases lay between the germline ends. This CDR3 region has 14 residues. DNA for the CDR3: TGTGCCTGGACCCTAAAGGGAGCTATGAGAGGCTACACCTTC. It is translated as CAWTLKGAMRGYTF.

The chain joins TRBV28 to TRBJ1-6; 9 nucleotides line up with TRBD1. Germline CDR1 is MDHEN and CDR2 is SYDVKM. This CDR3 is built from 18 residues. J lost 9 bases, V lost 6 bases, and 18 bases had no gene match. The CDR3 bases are TGTGCCAGCAGCCGTAGTCCGGGACAGGGAAACTTACGTTCACCCCTCCACTTT. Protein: CASSRSPGQGNLRSPLHF.